The 12 T cell receptor beta chains presented below share a single source sample, sequenced in a study of PD-L1 blockade in urothelial cancer listed by TCRdb under 2017. The protocol used for the library was the immunoSEQ multiplex PCR assay. TCRdb's version of the immuneACCESS table is confined to in-frame rearrangements and falls short of the full clone set. An unresolved V gene accounts for under half of the shortfall where checked; the remainder is of unknown origin. Counted in this sample were around 100,000 clones; 70% to 90% of them appeared once. The ten top clones hold 2% to 3% of the sample. Source: PBMCs, taken around atezolizumab (anti-PD-L1) treatment. Every receptor here comes from a man between 50 and 59 years old with urothelial cancer.

This chain connects TRBV28 to TRBJ2-7, with D possibly matching TRBD2 (5 bases). Germline loops: CDR1 MDHEN, CDR2 SYDVKM. There are 14 residues in the CDR3. Between the trimmed V and J ends, which lost 8 bases and 3 bases, there was a span of 17 bases. The CDR3 DNA is TGTGCCAGCCTCCGGGGTGGGAGTGTCTACGAGCAGTACTTC. Amino acid sequence: CASLRGGSVYEQYF.

The chain recombines TRBV7-8 with TRBJ1-1; D possibly corresponds to TRBD1 (5 bases). The CDR3 runs to 15 residues. Trimming left V 2 bases short and J 4 bases short, with 14 bases between. Germline CDR1 SGHVS, CDR2 FQNEAQ. For the CDR3, the DNA is TGTGCCAGCAGCTTATCCACGGACGGGGGCACTGAAGCTTTCTTT. Translated, it gives CASSLSTDGGTEAFF.

The V call is TRBV10-3, the J call TRBJ1-1; 8 bases align to TRBD1. This CDR3 is 14 amino acids long. The ends lost 10 bases at V and 4 bases at J; junction bases unmatched: 11. Germline V CDR1 and CDR2: ENHRY, SYGVKD. The CDR3 bases are TGTGCCACCAGGGTCGGACAGGGAGCCACTGAAGCTTTCTTT. Its protein product is CATRVGQGATEAFF.

This clone was seen only a few times. The chain links TRBV6-4 to TRBJ2-1; TRBD2 matches at 8 bases. V trimming: 0 bases; J trimming: 9 bases; junction bases outside the gene matches: 10. CDR1 and CDR2 (germline): MRHNA, SNTAGT. CDR3 size: 16 residues. The DNA for the CDR3 is TGTGCCAGCAGTGACTCGAGGCTCGGGGGGGGCAGTGAGCAGTTCTTC. Its protein is CASSDSRLGGGSEQFF.

V gene TRBV28 combines with J gene TRBJ2-5; TRBD2 agrees at 10 bases. The CDR3 has 16 residues. Germline V gives CDR1 MDHEN, CDR2 SYDVKM. With 3 bases clipped from V and 4 bases from J, the junction kept 8 bases outside the gene matches. In nucleotides, the CDR3 is TGTGCCAGCAGTTTGGGGGGGCTAGCGGGAGTAGAGACCCAGTACTTC. Protein: CASSLGGLAGVETQYF. Complete variable domain (other parts from reference TRBV28 and TRBJ2-5): DVKVTQSSRYLVKRTGEKVFLECVQDMDHENMFWYRQDPGLGLRLIYFSYDVKMKEKGDIPEGYSVSREKKERFSLILESASTNQTSMYLCASSLGGLAGVETQYFGPGTRLLVL.

The genes are TRBV6-4 and TRBJ2-4; 8 bases align to TRBD2. This CDR3 contains 19 residues. CDR1 is MRHNA and CDR2 is SNTAGT in the germline V gene. The ends lost 7 bases at V and 0 bases at J; junction bases unmatched: 17. The CDR3 bases are TGTGCCAGCAATGGGACTAGATTCCTCCCCCCTTTAGCCAAAAACATTCAGTACTTC. Its protein product is CASNGTRFLPPLAKNIQYF.

The chain uses TRBV30 and TRBJ1-4; 7 positions agree with TRBD1. V lost 1 base to trimming and J lost 10 bases; unmatched junction nucleotides: 6. This CDR3 region has 13 residues. CDR1 and CDR2 from the germline V gene are GTSNPN and SVGIG (reference sequence). The CDR3 DNA sequence: TGTGCCTGGAGTGCCTTGGGACAGACAAAACTGTTTTTT. This sequence encodes CAWSALGQTKLFF.

This clone was seen a single time. The chain has TRBV30 and TRBJ2-5; D is perhaps TRBD2 (5 bases). Per germline, CDR1 GTSNPN and CDR2 SVGIG (reference sequence). The V end was cut by 2 bases, the J end by 1 base, with 11 bases between. The CDR3 spans 14 residues. The CDR3 DNA reads as TGTGCCTGGAGTCTCGGACTGGGCCAAGAGACCCAGTACTTC. This gives the protein CAWSLGLGQETQYF. The full variable domain, rest sourced from reference TRBV30 and TRBJ2-5, is SQTIHQWPATLVQPVGSPLSLECTVEGTSNPNLYWYRQAAGRGLQLLFYSVGIGQISSEVPQNLSASRPQDRQFILSSKKLLLSDSGFYLCAWSLGLGQETQYFGPGTRLLVL.

The V call is TRBV27, the J call TRBJ2-2, with D possibly being TRBD2 (7 bases). This CDR3 region has 17 residues. Germline-derived CDR1 and CDR2 are MNHEY and SMNVEV (reference sequence). V was clipped by 5 bases and J by 1 base, with 17 bases between them. CDR3 sequence (DNA): TGTGCCAGCAGTAGGGGGGGGGACCTTCGGAACACCGGGGAGCTGTTTTTT. Amino acid sequence: CASSRGGDLRNTGELFF.

The sample holds many counts of this clone. This chain uses TRBV27 with TRBJ2-7; 11 bases match TRBD2. CDR1 MNHEY and CDR2 SMNVEV come from the germline V gene (reference sequence). The CDR3 covers 15 residues. V was clipped by 4 bases and J by 3 bases; unmatched bases: 5. The CDR3 is CASSSLAGVGYEQYF. The CDR3, as DNA: TGTGCCAGCAGTTCACTAGCGGGAGTGGGCTACGAGCAGTACTTC.

The CDR3 coding sequence is TGTGCCAGCAGCTTCCCCCCCGCCGGGGGTCTAGCCAAAAACATTCAGTACTTC. This translates into CASSFPPAGGLAKNIQYF. The chain is built from TRBV7-9 and TRBJ2-4, with D maybe TRBD2 (6 bases). The ends were cut back, 3 bases at V and 0 bases at J, with 18 bases in the middle. Germline V CDR1 and CDR2: SEHNR, FQNEAQ (reference sequence). The length of the CDR3 is 18 residues. The full variable domain, its missing parts supplied by reference TRBV7-9 and TRBJ2-4, is DTGVSQNPRHKITKRGQNVTFRCDPISEHNRLYWYRQTLGQGPEFLTYFQNEAQLEKSRLLSDRFSAERPKGSFSTLEIQRTEQGDSAMYLCASSFPPAGGLAKNIQYFGAGTRLSVL.

The gene calls are TRBV6-6 and TRBJ2-3; possibly TRBD2 for D (6 bases). The CDR3 totals 15 residues. Trimming took off 5 bases at V and 0 bases at J, with 12 bases between the two ends. Germline V CDR1 and CDR2: MNHNY, SVGAGI (reference sequence). The CDR3, as DNA: TGTGCCAGCAGTGCTCATACTAGCAGCACAGATACGCAGTATTTT. Residues: CASSAHTSSTDTQYF.